The text below deals with one TCR beta chain. Its antigen remains unidentified. No per-base quality is available; no much larger clone lies one base away. The data were taken from a study of cytomegalovirus exposure and HLA in healthy donors (dated by TCRdb to about 2017). At the level of the whole study: In an earlier analysis of under 600 of the donors, about 270 Gb of sequence data and some 100 million unique TCR beta sequences from about 190 million T cells were reported. An early release covering roughly 580 HLA-typed donors comprised about 300 gigabases of sequencing data and around 85 million unique TCR sequences. Of the 300 to 500 genotyped donors, roughly 76% were placed in the genetic ancestry cluster associated with self-reported Caucasian donors. The aim of the study was to test whether cataloging public T cell receptors could identify signatures of past pathogen exposure. The T cell repertoires of some 700 subjects were profiled by immunosequencing and related to cytomegalovirus serostatus. Along with the roughly 710-subject first cohort, a separate validation cohort of 120 different subjects was used. To predict cytomegalovirus infection status, the study combined high-throughput TCR immunosequencing, statistical association of individual TCRs with disease status, and machine learning. In a later analysis, previously published TCR beta repertoires from about 640 donors were re-analyzed and high-resolution HLA genotyping was added so that TCR occurrence patterns could be studied. Rather than using new phenotypic data, the later analysis identified candidate immune exposures from TCR beta sequences and from how often those sequences occurred across donors. An earlier analysis of about 600 of the donors used high-throughput TCR beta sequencing to judge whether each TCR beta V gene segment behaved as functional or pseudogenic. Donor age, sex, ethnicity and CMV serostatus were collected together with the repertoire data. In a later genetic analysis, genome-wide SNP genotypes for about 55% of the roughly 700 donors were used, and that subset was treated as a discovery cohort. All discovery cohort repertoires had been generated on a single sequencing platform. Class I and class II HLA loci were covered by the typing at four-digit resolution. The number of typed donors differed by locus: about 620-630 for A, B, C, DRB1 and DQB1; approximately 520 for DQA1; around 610 for DPA1; and roughly 450 for DPB1. Because of strong linkage in the cohort, five DR-DQ haplotypes were treated as single units for association and clustering. Across about 380 genotyped donors of the cohort, an average of 235,054 unique TCR beta nucleotide sequences per donor were sequenced, and roughly a sixth of those sequences were non-productive. Summary of the overall study and its limitations: When HLA alleles, especially DR and DQ, strongly co-occurred, TCR associations were difficult to assign to individual alleles. A further reported finding was that TCR beta sequences accurately predicted the HLA-A and HLA-B alleles for most subjects in the first cohort. Roughly uniform sequencing depth across donors was assumed in presence/absence analyses, although this assumption may not hold. A cluster of highly shared sequence variants was judged likely to represent a technical artifact of the sequencing pipeline. Because HLA typing was unavailable for some donors at each locus, only the typed subset was used in association tests. In a later analysis, HLA-associated TCR beta chains showed more clonal expansion and lower generation probabilities than non-associated chains that were equally common. A few of the identified cytomegalovirus-associated TCR beta chains were confirmed in vitro to be specific for cytomegalovirus antigens. The 87-base-pair reads could not distinguish some IMGT-functional V segments, including TRBV6-2 and TRBV6-3, so those segments were excluded. The study listed 164 TCR beta chains as associated with cytomegalovirus. A later analysis associated roughly 17,000 TCR beta sequences with specific HLA alleles at a false discovery rate of 0.05. According to a later analysis, most CMV-associated TCR beta chains appeared to be HLA-restricted, and the HLA associations seemed to be driven largely by CMV exposure. Because counts were too low, around 18 rarely observed V segments, including chromosome 9 orphons, were left out of the earlier analysis of 587 of the donors. Cytomegalovirus status was reported to be diagnosed by the classifier with high specificity and sensitivity in both the original and validation cohorts. In an earlier analysis of over 550 of the donors, most TCR beta V segments were observed in productive rearrangements about 87% or about 30% of the time, broadly matching IMGT annotations. Correlated functional status among segregating V segments might be attributable to linkage disequilibrium, but an unknown experimental factor could not be ruled out. In a later genetic analysis, fewer N-insertions in productive TCRs were reported among donors in an Asian-associated ancestry cluster than the 666-donor mean. The authors suggested that the approach could potentially be extended to other disease states and immunological phenotypes. In a later analysis, the rate of TCR association differed among HLA loci, with DRB1 alleles having the most associated TCRs and HLA-C alleles having the fewest. This cohort had only TCR beta chains sequenced, and the lack of alpha or paired-chain data limited which features could be detected. A later analysis reported that several top co-occurrence clusters appeared linked to parvovirus B19, influenza, CMV and Epstein-Barr virus. In a later genetic analysis, a missense DCLRE1C variant was associated with V-gene and J-gene trimming of TCR beta chains, and the association was replicated in an independent cohort. Across donors, most TCR sequences were observed very rarely, whereas some public TCRs were present in many individuals. For the cohort, immune exposure information was limited to CMV serostatus.

The cohort comprised 666 healthy bone marrow donors. Cohort members were all nominally healthy when sampled, although unrecorded immune exposures were likely present. The donor was CMV seropositive and belonged to the group of 250 to 300 seropositive cohort members. Each donor provided a peripheral blood sample, and peripheral blood mononuclear cells were used for TCR beta sequencing. The Qiagen DNeasy Blood Extraction Kit was used to extract genomic DNA from the blood cell samples. The library relied on the immunoSEQ multiplex PCR assay. For the multiplex PCR, a mixture combining 60 forward primers for TCR Vbeta segments and 13 reverse primers for TCR Jbeta segments was used. The CDR3 region of rearranged TCR beta genes was amplified from genomic DNA by a multiplex PCR assay. Amplified TCR beta libraries were sequenced as 87-base-pair reads on the Illumina HiSeq System. The source study handled its data this way. Across the 500 to 850 repertoires, a later analysis counted around 80 million unique TCR beta chains, roughly 11 million of which were shared by at least two donors. Raw reads were error-corrected and collapsed into unique sequences with a nearest-neighbor algorithm that merged closely related sequences to remove PCR and sequencing errors. V, D and J gene segments were assigned by aligning CDR3 sequences to IMGT reference sequences. For a sequence to be retained, at least a six-nucleotide match to both a V gene segment and a J gene segment was required. A rearrangement was called productive if the CDR3 had no stop codons and remained in frame with V and J, and every other rearrangement was called non-productive. Following IMGT convention, CDR3 was defined as the stretch from the second conserved V-encoded cysteine to the conserved J-encoded phenylalanine. Sequences without an unambiguous match to a single V gene segment were excluded from the earlier analysis of 587 of the donors. In an earlier analysis of some 590 of the donors, V segments were called functional above 56.7% productive rearrangements and were called segregating when the between-donor standard deviation exceeded 5%. A statistical classification framework was developed to diagnose cytomegalovirus status using the catalog of TCR beta chain sequences. V and J gene assignment, in a later analysis, came from comparing TCR nucleotide sequences with IMGT/GENE-DB human TR gene sequences. Using the TCRdist pipeline, a later analysis assigned CDR3 sequences along with most-parsimonious VDJ recombination scenarios. In a later analysis, each TCR beta chain was defined by its CDR3 amino acid sequence together with its V-gene family, and reads lacking a unique V-gene family were excluded. As a way to deal with suspected cross-contamination and a sequencing artifact, a later analysis dropped nearly 600 nucleotide sequences that were highly shared and had low generation probability. A later analysis calculated a clonal expansion index for each public chain from normalized within-repertoire ranks of inferred template counts. Generation probabilities in a later analysis came from a VDJ recombination model fitted to out-of-frame rearrangements, and those results were checked against IGoR. In a later analysis, TCR-TCR, TCR-HLA and TCR-CMV co-occurrence was scored with hypergeometric tests, and a repertoire-size bias correction was applied to TCR pairs. In a later analysis, false discovery rates were estimated by permuting HLA or CMV assignments 20 times. A later analysis grouped co-occurring TCRs with DBSCAN, adding TCRdist sequence similarity when clustering within HLA-allele-positive subsets. Repertoires with fewer than 30,000 or more than 120,000 public chains, plus five repertoires with anomalous nucleotide sharing, were excluded from co-occurrence clustering. Sourced from immuneACCESS, this table was stored by TCRdb with only in-frame sequences that have V and J called. A share of the clones is absent; for the studies checked, an unresolved V gene accounts for under half, and the remainder has no known explanation. That table furnishes V, J and clone size, whereas the DNA furnished D and trimming. For this sample the table gives more than 90,000 clones, of which over 55% were detected only once. Under 6% of the sample is taken by the ten largest.

The germline ends are 6 bases apart after V is trimmed by 0 bases and J by 1 base. Sequences GTSNPN (CDR1) and SVGIG (CDR2) are obtained from the germline V gene (reference sequence). From its cysteine to its phenylalanine, the CDR3 spans 14 amino acids. The DNA shown is the 42-base CDR3, in frame from base 1. The sequence derives from a boy aged 5-17 years in good health and CMV-seropositive. The sequenced material came from PBMCs. The chain employs TRBV30 and TRBJ2-2; the D gene is perhaps TRBD2, from 5 matching bases. CDR3 reads: CAWSVRGNTGELFF. The nucleotide sequence is TGTGCCTGGAGTGTACGGGGGAACACCGGGGAGCTGTTTTTT.